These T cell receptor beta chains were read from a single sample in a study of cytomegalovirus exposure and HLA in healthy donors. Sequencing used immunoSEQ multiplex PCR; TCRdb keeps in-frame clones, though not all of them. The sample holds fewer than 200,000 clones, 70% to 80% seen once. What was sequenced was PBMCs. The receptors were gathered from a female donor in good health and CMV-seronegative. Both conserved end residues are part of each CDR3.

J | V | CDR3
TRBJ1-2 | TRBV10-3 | CAISPRGAPDYGYTF
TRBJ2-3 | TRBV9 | CASSVVSSTDTQYF
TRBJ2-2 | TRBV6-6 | CATSLGLSGRTGELFF
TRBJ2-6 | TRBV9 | CASSLEGPNGLTF
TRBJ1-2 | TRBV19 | CASSVPTVNYGYTF
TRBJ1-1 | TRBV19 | CASSRGGNTEAFF
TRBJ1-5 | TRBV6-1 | CASSVLANNQPQHF
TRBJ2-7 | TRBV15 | CATSQRYRGLAGSNEQYF
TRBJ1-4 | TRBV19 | CASSITGRGNEKLFF
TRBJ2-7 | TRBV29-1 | CSVGQGGLREQYF
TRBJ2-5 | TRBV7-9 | CASSLSGNQETQYF
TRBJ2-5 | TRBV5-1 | CASSPGQGPQETQYF
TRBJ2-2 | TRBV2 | CASHQVDDRELFF